These 30 T cell receptor beta chains came from one sample sequenced in a study of cytomegalovirus exposure and HLA in healthy donors. It was with 60 Vbeta and 13 Jbeta primers that the PCR ran. Produced via immunoSEQ multiplex PCR; TCRdb's table is partial and in-frame only. The sample lists some 170,000 clones; about four fifths were seen once. Sequencing was performed on PBMCs. Receptor source: a woman aged 50 to 60 in good health and CMV-seronegative.

The chain recombines TRBV28 with TRBJ2-5; D is perhaps TRBD2 (6 bases). CDR1 and CDR2 from the germline V gene are MDHEN and SYDVKM. This CDR3 is 13 amino acids long. Trimming removed 5 bases from V and 2 bases from J, with 9 bases in between. CDR3 in amino acids: CASSQTRQETQYF. The CDR3 nucleotides are TGTGCCAGCAGTCAGACTAGGCAAGAGACCCAGTACTTC.

The chain has TRBV6-1 and TRBJ2-5, with TRBD1 matching over 7 bases. The CDR3 is 15 amino acids. Germline V CDR1 and CDR2: MNHNS, SASEGT. The J segment lost 0 bases and the V segment lost 3 bases, leaving 4 bases of the junction unmatched. For the CDR3, the DNA is TGTGCCAGCAGTGAGATCAGGGGGTACCAAGAGACCCAGTACTTC. Translation: CASSEIRGYQETQYF.

The chain employs TRBV28 and TRBJ2-7; no clear D. There are 12 residues in the CDR3. Germline CDR1 and CDR2: MDHEN and SYDVKM. V gave up 7 bases and J gave up 4 bases, with 11 bases separating them. This CDR3 reads CASNVLAYEQYF. CDR3 nucleotide sequence: TGTGCCAGCAACGTACTTGCTTACGAGCAGTACTTC.

This clone has more than one count but fewer than ten. V and J are TRBV29-1 and TRBJ2-7; D is perhaps TRBD1 (5 bases). This CDR3 comprises 11 residues. Trimming shortened V by 5 bases and J by 2 bases, and 7 bases separated the two germline ends. Germline assignment: CDR1 SQVTM and CDR2 ANQGSEA. The CDR3 reads CSVSTAYEQYF. The CDR3 DNA sequence: TGCAGCGTTTCGACAGCCTACGAGCAGTACTTC.

The chain carries TRBV18 and TRBJ1-4, with 9 bases lining up with TRBD1. V dropped 6 bases and J dropped 8; count of bases not matched to a gene: 13. This CDR3 contains 16 residues. Germline V gene data show CDR1 as KGHSH and CDR2 as LQKENI. The CDR3 sequence is CASSSLAGTGIEKLFF. DNA of the CDR3: TGTGCCAGCTCTTCTTTAGCCGGGACAGGGATCGAAAAACTGTTTTTT.

The chain has TRBV21-1 and TRBJ2-7; TRBD1, the D gene given by the table, was not confirmed from the DNA. TRBV21-1 has pseudogene status. CDR3 length: 16 amino acids. This chain's CDR3 is CASSPKGASSSYEQYF. CDR3 nucleotides: TGTGCCAGCAGCCCCAAGGGGGCCTCGAGCTCCTACGAGCAGTACTTC.

This chain connects TRBV7-2 to TRBJ1-2; possibly TRBD1 for D (6 bases). Per the germline V gene, CDR1 is SGHTA and CDR2 is FQGNSA. Trimming took 7 bases from V and 2 from J, leaving 11 bases between them. The CDR3 has 13 residues. This CDR3 reads CASTPGVNYGYTF. In DNA, the CDR3 is TGTGCCAGCACACCAGGGGTGAACTATGGCTACACCTTC.

The chain employs TRBV19 and TRBJ2-2, with TRBD1 identical over 8 bases. The germline V gene has CDR1 LNHDA and CDR2 SQIVND (reference sequence). This CDR3 is built from 15 residues. The ends lost 7 bases at V and 1 base at J; junction bases unmatched: 5. CDR3 nucleotide sequence: TGTGCCAGTACCTCGGGGACAGGGAACACCGGGGAGCTGTTTTTT. It yields the protein CASTSGTGNTGELFF.

This rearrangement joins TRBV5-4 to TRBJ2-1; 16 nucleotides align to TRBD2. With 4 bases clipped from V and 4 bases from J, the junction kept 8 bases outside the gene matches. The germline gives CDR1 SGHNT, CDR2 YYREEE (reference sequence). This CDR3 region has 18 residues. CDR3 DNA sequence: TGTGCCAGCAGCCCCGGGACTAGCGGGAGGGAGATATACAATGAGCAGTTCTTC. Translated, it gives CASSPGTSGREIYNEQFF.

The chain uses TRBV4-2 and TRBJ1-3, with D tentatively TRBD1 (6 bases). This CDR3 comprises 16 residues. From germline, CDR1 is LGHNA and CDR2 YNFKEQ. Trimming pared 0 bases from V and 0 bases from J, leaving 9 bases between. The CDR3 reads CASSQDPGDSGNTIYF. CDR3 nucleotides: TGTGCCAGCAGCCAAGACCCAGGGGACTCTGGAAACACCATATATTTT.

This chain joins TRBV4-3 and TRBJ2-3; maybe TRBD2 (7 bases). The CDR3 is 16 residues long. Germline V lookup: CDR1 LGHNA, CDR2 YSLEER. V lost 0 bases, J lost 3 bases, and 13 bases lay in between. DNA of the CDR3: TGCGCCAGCAGCCAAGATCTGGGGGGGCGGACAGATACGCAGTATTTT. As protein: CASSQDLGGRTDTQYF.

V gene TRBV6-1 combines with J gene TRBJ2-2; 8 bases map to TRBD1. V shed 10 bases and J 6 bases; nucleotides not matched to a gene: 7. The CDR3 extends over 13 amino acids. The germline CDR1 and CDR2 sequences are MNHNS and SASEGT. The CDR3 sequence: CATGQGLAGELFF. For the CDR3, the DNA is TGTGCCACCGGACAGGGTCTGGCCGGGGAGCTGTTTTTT.

This sequence joins TRBV7-2 and TRBJ2-3; 7 nucleotides line up with TRBD1. The CDR3 length is 15 residues. Germline CDR1 SGHTA, CDR2 FQGNSA. J gave up 6 bases and V 4 bases, and 10 bases lay outside the gene matches. The CDR3 here is CASSSGQAGWDTQYF. The CDR3 coding sequence is TGTGCCAGCAGCTCCGGACAGGCCGGGTGGGATACGCAGTATTTT.

J is TRBJ1-5 and V is TRBV7-6; 8 bases agree with TRBD1. CDR1 is SGHVS and CDR2 is FNYEAQ in the germline V gene. J lost 0 bases, V lost 3 bases, and 7 bases had no gene match. This CDR3 is 17 amino acids long. In DNA, the CDR3 is TGTGCCAGCAGCTTGACAGGGGTCGTTAATAGCAATCAGCCCCAGCATTTT. This encodes CASSLTGVVNSNQPQHF.

The chain has TRBV7-8 and TRBJ2-3; no reliable D call. The CDR3 spans 15 residues. V gave up 4 bases and J gave up 4 bases, with 15 bases separating them. Germline V gives CDR1 SGHVS, CDR2 FQNEAQ. Here the CDR3 reads CASSYTQSAADTQYF. The CDR3 DNA is TGTGCCAGCAGCTACACACAGTCAGCAGCAGATACGCAGTATTTT.

In this sample, this clone turned up once. The chain is built from TRBV19 and TRBJ2-1; 9 bases are shared with TRBD1. The CDR3 sequence is 18 residues long. Germline V gene sequence: CDR1 LNHDA, CDR2 SQIVND (reference sequence). Germline trimming cut 7 bases from V and 8 bases from J; bases unmatched to any gene: 21. DNA of the CDR3: TGTGCCAGTACCCCGGCCCCGGGACAGGGAAGCGCAAGGGATGAGCAGTTCTTC. Translation gives CASTPAPGQGSARDEQFF.

This chain connects TRBV7-9 to TRBJ2-1; 8 bases are shared with TRBD2. The J segment lost 5 bases and the V segment lost 5 bases, leaving 8 bases of the junction unmatched. The CDR3 has 15 residues. The germline CDR1 and CDR2 sequences are SEHNR and FQNEAQ (reference sequence). Written as DNA, the CDR3 is TGTGCCAGCAGCCTTGGCGGGGGGACCCACAATGAGCAGTTCTTC. The encoded protein is CASSLGGGTHNEQFF. The full variable domain, completed using reference TRBV7-9 and TRBJ2-1, is DTGVSQNPRHKITKRGQNVTFRCDPISEHNRLYWYRQTLGQGPEFLTYFQNEAQLEKSRLLSDRFSAERPKGSFSTLEIQRTEQGDSAMYLCASSLGGGTHNEQFFGPGTRLTVL.

The chain couples TRBV6-6 to TRBJ1-2; D not resolved. Trimming cost V 4 bases and J 4 bases, with 19 bases left between them. This CDR3 has 16 residues. Germline V gene lookup returns CDR1 MNHNY and CDR2 SVGAGI (reference sequence). The CDR3 reads CASSSSLSGVSYGYTF. Written as DNA, the CDR3 is TGTGCCAGCAGTTCATCCTTATCCGGGGTCAGCTATGGCTACACCTTC.

The rearrangement links TRBV11-2 to TRBJ1-2, with 9 bases matching TRBD1. From germline, CDR1 is SGHAT and CDR2 FQNNGV. The trim removed 4 bases at V and 6 bases at J, leaving 12 bases unmatched. The CDR3 loop spans 16 amino acids. CDR3 sequence reads: CASSSPGTGYDNGYTF. The DNA of the CDR3 is TGTGCCAGCAGCTCTCCAGGGACAGGGTACGATAATGGCTACACCTTC.

This chain connects TRBV11-3 to TRBJ2-3; D not resolved. The germline gives CDR1 SGHNT, CDR2 YENEEA. This CDR3 region has 14 residues. V lost 2 bases to trimming and J lost 0 bases, with 6 bases between them. In nucleotides, the CDR3 is TGTGCCAGCAGCTTACTACCCAGCACAGATACGCAGTATTTT. This gives the protein CASSLLPSTDTQYF.

V gene TRBV6-5 combines with J gene TRBJ2-7, with TRBD2 matching over 11 bases. The CDR3 runs to 14 residues. Germline CDR1 MNHEY, CDR2 SVGAGI. V was pared by 8 bases and J by 3 bases, with 6 bases of the junction left unmatched. The CDR3 here is CASSGTSGIYEQYF. The CDR3 bases are TGTGCCAGCTCAGGGACTAGCGGAATCTACGAGCAGTACTTC.

This clone was seen once. The chain couples TRBV10-3 to TRBJ2-1; the match to TRBD2 covers 12 bases. After removal of 6 bases from V and 9 bases from J, the junction contained 6 bases not matched to a gene. This CDR3 has 14 amino acids. Germline values: CDR1 ENHRY, CDR2 SYGVKD. The CDR3 protein is CAIRLTSGRTEQFF. The CDR3 DNA follows: TGTGCCATCAGGCTTACTAGCGGGAGGACTGAGCAGTTCTTC.

The chain couples TRBV28 to TRBJ1-2; maybe TRBD1 (5 bases). In germline, CDR1 is MDHEN, CDR2 SYDVKM. V lost 2 bases and J 6 bases, leaving 10 bases between the germline ends. The CDR3 is made up of 13 amino acids. Here the CDR3 reads CASSLRQPHGYTF. As DNA, the CDR3 is TGTGCCAGCAGTTTAAGACAGCCCCATGGCTACACCTTC.

The CDR3 is CASSAARGGPDTQYF. CDR3 DNA: TGTGCCAGCAGCGCCGCCCGAGGGGGTCCAGATACGCAGTATTTT. The chain combines TRBV9 with TRBJ2-3; the D gene is possibly TRBD1 (6 bases). CDR3 length: 15 residues. The V and J ends lost 3 bases and 4 bases respectively, with 15 bases between them. In germline, CDR1 is SGDLS, CDR2 YYNGEE.

The rearrangement links TRBV19 to TRBJ2-3; 11 bases are a match to TRBD2. Germline V lookup: CDR1 LNHDA, CDR2 SQIVND (reference sequence). CDR3 length: 16 residues. V lost 4 bases to trimming and J lost 2 bases; unmatched junction nucleotides: 5. CDR3 protein: CASSTSGGPNTDTQYF. The CDR3 nucleotides read TGTGCCAGTAGTACTAGCGGGGGGCCTAACACAGATACGCAGTATTTT.

V usage is TRBV7-2 and J usage is TRBJ2-7; 9 bases match TRBD2. Germline-derived CDR1 and CDR2 are SGHTA and FQGNSA. V dropped 0 bases and J dropped 5; count of bases not matched to a gene: 14. The CDR3 spans 18 residues. The CDR3 protein is CASSLARAGGSVRNEQYF. Here the CDR3 DNA reads TGTGCCAGCAGCTTAGCTCGGGCGGGGGGGTCCGTGAGGAACGAGCAGTACTTC.

Points on this clone: A read error may account for a junction end that differs from germline. This chain uses TRBV7-9 with TRBJ2-5; 13 nucleotides line up with TRBD2. Germline CDR1 is SEHNR and CDR2 is FQNEAQ (reference sequence). This CDR3 is 15 amino acids long. This chain's CDR3 is CSSSSLAGGPQTQYF. In DNA form, the CDR3 reads TGTTCCAGCAGCTCACTAGCGGGGGGGCCGCAGACCCAGTACTTC.

The rearrangement joins TRBV25-1 to TRBJ2-3; TRBD2 matches at 13 bases. This CDR3 is 15 amino acids long. Germline CDR1 is MGHDK and CDR2 is SYGVNS. The trim removed 8 bases at V and 0 bases at J, leaving 2 bases unmatched. In nucleotides, the CDR3 is TGTGCCAGCGGACTAGCGGGGGACAGCACAGATACGCAGTATTTT. Encoded protein: CASGLAGDSTDTQYF.

This chain joins TRBV6-1 and TRBJ1-5; 7 bases map to TRBD1. CDR3 length equals 13 residues. The germline V gene encodes CDR1 MNHNS and CDR2 SASEGT. V shed 4 bases, J shed 8 bases, and the junction held 5 bases outside the gene matches. The CDR3 loop reads CASSVTGAEPQHF. CDR3 sequence (DNA): TGTGCCAGCAGTGTTACAGGGGCTGAGCCCCAGCATTTT.

The chain combines TRBV15 with TRBJ2-1; 9 bases fit TRBD2. Germline lookup yields CDR1 LNHNV and CDR2 YYDKDF (reference sequence). There are 16 residues in the CDR3. Trimming at V came to 5 bases and at J to 0 bases, leaving 5 bases not matched to a gene. CDR3: CATSACGGASYNEQFF. The DNA of the CDR3 is TGTGCCACCAGCGCATGCGGGGGGGCCTCCTACAATGAGCAGTTCTTC.